This T cell receptor beta chain was captured by sequencing in a study of blood T cell repertoires in COVID-19 (dated by TCRdb to the early 2020s). With respect to the entire study: Samples from collaborators originated in the United States, Italy and Spain and spanned both the acute and convalescent phases of COVID-19. The material from the prospective study consisted of cDNA or gDNA derived from T cells, B-cell-depleted T cells, or PBMCs. Deeply sampled blood TCRbeta repertoires from subjects exposed to, actively infected with, or recovered from COVID-19 were included in the dataset. The repertoires were released in a freely available public database meant as a resource for research on the immune response to SARS-CoV-2. Samples were obtained from the ongoing ImmuneRACE study (first 160 participants) and from 1,200 or so subjects provided by 6 global collaborators. Sample metadata almost always included a de-identified subject ID, COVID-19 status, age in years and sex. Where available, HLA class I and class II types were obtained from metadata supplied by the sample provider rather than from assay-based typing. Beyond this particular receptor, the publication reports: The quantity of clinical and demographic metadata differed by source and by participant and was supplied without curation.

TCRbeta CDR3 regions were amplified from genomic DNA using the immunoSEQ Assay, a bias-controlled multiplex PCR. The authors' pipeline ran thus. Within the assay, amplification of reference gene primers was used to estimate how many nucleated cells each sample contained. To quantify the absolute abundance of each unique TCRbeta CDR3 rearrangement, sequence reads were collapsed and filtered. For each sample, productive Simpson clonality was calculated as the square root of Simpson's diversity index over productive rearrangements. This is the immuneACCESS table as TCRdb keeps it, with only in-frame sequences that have V and J called. A part of the clones is gone; compared with another copy, unresolved V genes explain less than half, and the rest is unexplained. D and trimming were read from the DNA, whereas the V and J calls and clone size are those reported in that table. The table for this sample lists 75,000 or so clones; over 80% of them were counted only once. The top ten clones comprise around 3.3% of the sample.

Concerning this clone itself: This receptor's antigen is unknown. Per-nucleotide qualities are absent, and no much larger clonotype sits a single base away.

Whole blood was collected in K2EDTA tubes by collaborating institutions according to the institutions' own protocols. Collaborator samples were shipped for TCRbeta analysis as frozen whole blood, isolated PBMCs, or DNA extracted from either sample type. The material sequenced was peripheral blood. This receptor was taken from a man aged 50 to 59 with acute or convalescent COVID-19.

In nucleotide form, the sequence is TGCGCCAGCAGCCAAGATCAGGGCTCGCGGACTGAAGCTTTCTTT. Translation gives CASSQDQGSRTEAFF. The V and J segments used are TRBV4-3 and TRBJ1-1, with a weak D call of TRBD1 (5 bases match). The cysteine opens and the phenylalanine closes a CDR3 of 15 amino acids. Only the CDR3 region is kept as DNA, spanning 45 bases read in frame from base 1. Trimming removed 0 bases from V and 5 bases from J, leaving 13 bases between the germline ends. CDR1 LGHNA and CDR2 YSLEER are derived from the germline V gene.